This passage covers 20 T cell receptor beta chains from one sample sequenced in a study of read filtering for tumor transcriptome and immune sequencing. This library used around 400 ng RNA and molecular barcoded adaptors spanning alpha/delta and beta/gamma chains. TCRdb independently ran MiXCR on the reads; one entry per CDR3 protein. The table records about 35,000 distinct CDR3 sequences, more than 13% of them present only once. The sequenced material came from a population of CD138-negative cells sorted from bone marrow. The receptors come from a donor over 35 with multiple myeloma.

This clonotype was seen at least ten times. This rearrangement joins TRBV20-1 to TRBJ2-7; D assignment may be TRBD1 or TRBD2 (5 bases each). Germline V CDR1 and CDR2: DFQATT, SNEGSKA (reference sequence). CDR3 size: 17 residues. Trimming took 3 bases from V and 2 from J, leaving 23 bases between them. This chain's CDR3 is CSASGASRTTGPYEQYF. CDR3 sequence (DNA): TGCAGTGCTAGCGGGGCCTCGCGGACCACCGGGCCCTACGAGCAGTACTTC.

This clonotype occurred many times. This chain connects TRBV29-1 to TRBJ2-5; 16 bases are shared with TRBD2. Germline V gene data show CDR1 as SQVTM and CDR2 as ANQGSEA. CDR3 size: 20 residues. With V trimmed by 7 bases and J by 3 bases, 20 bases remained unmatched. The CDR3 DNA reads as TGCAGCGCTCACCTAACCGGGACTAGCGGGAGGGCCCTATTAAAAGAGACCCAGTACTTC. Translating gives CSAHLTGTSGRALLKETQYF.

This clonotype showed up many times. CDR3 loop: CSARDSAGANPQHF. The CDR3 DNA sequence: TGCAGTGCTAGAGATTCCGCCGGGGCGAACCCCCAGCATTTT. V gene TRBV20-1 combines with J gene TRBJ1-5; tentative D call: TRBD1 (5 bases). This CDR3 is 14 amino acids long. V shed 0 bases and J shed 10 bases, with 16 bases lying between them. Germline values: CDR1 DFQATT, CDR2 SNEGSKA (reference sequence).

This clonotype was observed at least ten times. This rearrangement joins TRBV7-9 to TRBJ2-1; unclear D gene. Germline loops: CDR1 SEHNR, CDR2 FQNEAQ (reference sequence). The V end was cut by 4 bases, the J end by 0 bases, with 4 bases between. The length of the CDR3 is 13 residues. This CDR3 is CASSSSSYNEQFF. The CDR3 bases are TGTGCCAGCAGCTCGAGCTCCTACAATGAGCAGTTCTTC.

This clonotype came up many times. This chain uses TRBV10-3 with TRBJ2-1, with TRBD1 identical over 8 bases. V trimming: 1 base; J trimming: 5 bases; junction bases outside the gene matches: 1. CDR1 is ENHRY and CDR2 is SYGVKD in the germline V gene. The CDR3 has 14 residues. The CDR3 DNA is TGTGCCATCAGTGAGTTGACAGGGGACAATGAGCAGTTCTTC. This sequence encodes CAISELTGDNEQFF.

This clonotype was detected many times. V and J are TRBV7-8 and TRBJ1-3; perhaps TRBD1 as D (6 bases). Trimming took off 5 bases at V and 4 bases at J, with 15 bases between the two ends. This CDR3 comprises 15 residues. Per the germline V gene, CDR1 is SGHVS and CDR2 is FQNEAQ. CDR3 loop: CASSNRVPTGNTIYF. CDR3 in DNA: TGTGCCAGCAGCAACAGGGTCCCCACAGGAAACACCATATATTTT.

The chain employs TRBV7-3 and TRBJ2-1; TRBD2 matches at 8 bases. The germline V gene has CDR1 SGHTA and CDR2 FQGTGA. The CDR3 length is 15 residues. The trim removed 5 bases at V and 4 bases at J, leaving 7 bases unmatched. The chain's CDR3 is CASSIGLAVYNEQFF. The CDR3 DNA reads TGTGCCAGCAGCATTGGACTAGCCGTGTACAATGAGCAGTTCTTC.

This clonotype was detected many times. The J gene is TRBJ2-5, the V gene TRBV24-1, with TRBD2 as a possible D gene (6 bases). CDR3 length: 15 amino acids. Trimming pared 9 bases from V and 5 bases from J, leaving 21 bases between. Germline CDR1 and CDR2: KGHDR and SFDVKD. CDR3 amino acids: CATPPGGRFVETQYF. CDR3 nucleotides: TGTGCCACCCCCCCTGGGGGGAGGTTCGTGGAGACCCAGTACTTC.

At least ten counts were recorded for this clonotype. The V and J genes are TRBV5-1 and TRBJ1-1; possible D gene TRBD1, 6 bases. The CDR3 spans 14 residues. Germline V gives CDR1 SGHRS, CDR2 YFSETQ. V lost 5 bases and J 1 base, leaving 12 bases between the germline ends. The DNA for the CDR3 is TGCGCCAGCAGTCCAGGGGCTGGGAACACTGAAGCTTTCTTT. Residues: CASSPGAGNTEAFF.

This clonotype has a count of ten or more. CDR3 region: CASSPDGSNYGYTF. CDR3 bases: TGTGCCAGCAGCCCCGACGGATCTAACTATGGCTACACCTTC. This rearrangement joins TRBV5-5 to TRBJ1-2, with no clear D. V was clipped by 4 bases and J by 0 bases, with 10 bases between them. The CDR3 is made up of 14 amino acids. Germline CDR1 SGHKS, CDR2 YYEKEE (reference sequence).

In this sample, this clonotype turned up many times. The V call is TRBV10-3, the J call TRBJ2-2; no clear D gene. CDR1 and CDR2 from the germline V gene are ENHRY and SYGVKD. Trimming removed 4 bases from V and 2 bases from J, with 11 bases in between. This CDR3 has 15 amino acids. CDR3 coding DNA: TGTGCCATCAGTGGATTGACATTAAACACCGGGGAGCTGTTTTTT. Its protein product is CAISGLTLNTGELFF.

This clonotype appeared a few times. This sequence may be a read error, since a much larger clone differs from it by one base. The V call is TRBV5-6, the J call TRBJ1-5; D is ambiguous. CDR3 length: 12 residues. From germline, CDR1 is SGHDT and CDR2 YYEEEE. The chain's CDR3 is CASSLVNQSQHF. The CDR3 nucleotides read TGTGCCAGCAGCTTGGTAAATCAGTCCCAGCATTTT.

This clonotype appeared a few times. This clone may be a read error of a much larger clone one base away. The chain employs TRBV6-2 or TRBV6-3 and TRBJ2-7, with 7 nucleotides matching TRBD1. The germline gives CDR1 MNHEY, CDR2 SVGEGT. CDR3 length equals 18 residues. The CDR3 nucleotides are TGTGCCAGCAGTTCGAGCCCCCACAGGGGCCTTTCGACCTACGGGCAGTACTTC. Translated: CASSSSPHRGLSTYGQYF.

This clonotype has ten or more counts. The chain carries TRBV20-1 and TRBJ2-7; 7 bases are shared with TRBD1. V lost 5 bases to trimming and J lost 0 bases; unmatched junction nucleotides: 7. Germline V gene sequence: CDR1 DFQATT, CDR2 SNEGSKA (reference sequence). The length of the CDR3 is 14 residues. CDR3 region: CSAEGQPISYEQYF. The CDR3 nucleotides read TGCAGTGCTGAGGGACAGCCGATCTCCTACGAGCAGTACTTC.

The chain joins TRBV19 to TRBJ2-1; D may be TRBD1 (7 bases). From germline, CDR1 is LNHDA and CDR2 SQIVND (reference sequence). The V gene lost 0 bases and the J gene lost 4 bases, with 10 bases spanning the gap. The CDR3 is 15 amino acids. The CDR3 sequence is CASSIEPGGYNEQFF. The CDR3 nucleotides read TGTGCCAGTAGTATAGAACCAGGGGGGTACAATGAGCAGTTCTTC.

This clonotype turned up a few times. A much larger clone differs from this one at a single base, so this may be a read error. V usage is TRBV7-9 and J usage is TRBJ1-1; 9 bases fit TRBD1. The ends lost 1 base at V and 8 bases at J; junction bases unmatched: 8. Per germline, CDR1 SEHNR and CDR2 FQNEAQ (reference sequence). The CDR3 is made up of 15 amino acids. The CDR3 is CASSLEGQGSSEAFF. As DNA, the CDR3 is TGTGCCAGCAGCTTAGAGGGACAGGGCTCTTCAGAAGCTTTCTTT. The complete variable domain, with remaining parts taken from reference TRBV7-9 and TRBJ1-1, reads DTGVSQNPRHKITKRGQNVTFRCDPISEHNRLYWYRQTLGQGPEFLTYFQNEAQLEKSRLLSDRFSAERPKGSFSTLEIQRTEQGDSAMYLCASSLEGQGSSEAFFGQGTRLTVV.

The sample holds many counts of this clonotype. The J gene is TRBJ2-5, the V gene TRBV6-1; TRBD2 might be the D (6 bases). V gave up 8 bases and J gave up 5 bases, with 21 bases separating them. The CDR3 contains 15 residues. CDR1 is MNHNS, CDR2 SASEGT, per germline. The DNA for the CDR3 is TGTGCCAGCCCCCCCGGGGCGGGGACGGGGGAGACCCAGTACTTC. Translated, it gives CASPPGAGTGETQYF.

This clonotype was counted ten times or more. This chain connects TRBV30 to TRBJ1-1; D not certain. Trimming left V 4 bases short and J 3 bases short, with 15 bases between. CDR1 is GTSNPN and CDR2 is SVGIG in the germline V gene (reference sequence). The CDR3 is 14 amino acids. The CDR3 sequence is CAWTRGEMDTEAFF. The CDR3 coding sequence is TGTGCCTGGACTCGTGGGGAAATGGACACTGAAGCTTTCTTT.

This clonotype has at least ten counts. The gene calls are TRBV18 and TRBJ2-3; TRBD2 matches at 12 bases. The CDR3 consists of 16 residues. The ends lost 3 bases at V and 2 bases at J; junction bases unmatched: 3. CDR1 is KGHSH, CDR2 LQKENI, per germline. The CDR3 nucleotides are TGTGCCAGCTCACCCGGACTAGCGGGAAACACAGATACGCAGTATTTT. Its translation: CASSPGLAGNTDTQYF.

In its sample, this clonotype was seen a few times. A much larger clone is a single base away; this may be a read error. The chain couples TRBV6-1 to TRBJ2-2; TRBD2 is a possible D gene (6 bases). V gave up 11 bases and J gave up 0 bases, with 16 bases separating them. CDR3 size: 15 residues. Per the germline V gene, CDR1 is MNHNS and CDR2 is SASEGT. The DNA for the CDR3 is TGTGCCTGCGGGGCGGGGAGAACGAACACCGGGGAGCTGTTTTTT. Protein sequence: CACGAGRTNTGELFF.